This entry lists 27 T cell receptor beta chains sequenced from one sample in a study of shared clonotypes between healthy human individuals. Selected positively for CCR7 and CD45RO-negative, naive CD8 cells excluded terminally differentiated effector memory CD45RA+ cells. The data were produced by immunoSEQ multiplex PCR, yet TCRdb's version contains in-frame clones alone and is incomplete. The repertoire includes about 680,000 clones, about 90% of them detected once, and approximately 24% sits in the top ten. Material for sequencing was naive CD8+ T cells sorted from blood. Source of these receptors: a man younger than 40 in good health.

J is TRBJ2-2 and V is TRBV4-1; TRBD1 is a possible D gene (6 bases). The germline gives CDR1 MGHRA, CDR2 YSYEKL. Trimming removed 6 bases at V and 8 bases at J, with 13 bases between. The CDR3 totals 13 residues. CDR3 in amino acids: CASSHTGLGELFF. CDR3 in DNA: TGCGCCAGCAGTCACACAGGGTTAGGGGAGCTGTTTTTT.

J is TRBJ2-7 and V is TRBV13; D is perhaps TRBD1 or TRBD2 (5 bases each). Trimming left V 4 bases short and J 2 bases short, with 12 bases between. The CDR3 has 14 residues. Per the germline V gene, CDR1 is PRHDT and CDR2 is FYEKMQ (reference sequence). DNA of the CDR3: TGTGCCAGCAGCTCAGGGACCGCGACCTACGAGCAGTACTTC. It specifies CASSSGTATYEQYF. Drawing the rest from reference TRBV13 and TRBJ2-7, the complete variable domain is AAGVIQSPRHLIKEKRETATLKCYPIPRHDTVYWYQQGPGQDPQFLISFYEKMQSDKGSIPDRFSAQQFSDYHSELNMSSLELGDSALYFCASSSGTATYEQYFGPGTRLTVT.

The V call is TRBV6-5, the J call TRBJ2-7; D may be TRBD1 or TRBD2 (5 bases each). V shed 8 bases and J shed 7 bases, with 18 bases lying between them. Per germline, CDR1 MNHEY and CDR2 SVGAGI. CDR3 length equals 13 residues. This CDR3 reads CASSLGVPGEQYF. Written as DNA, the CDR3 is TGTGCCAGCTCCTTGGGGGTACCGGGGGAGCAGTACTTC.

V gene TRBV5-1 combines with J gene TRBJ2-1; 11 nucleotides agree with TRBD2. This CDR3 contains 13 residues. The J segment lost 10 bases and the V segment lost 3 bases, leaving 3 bases of the junction unmatched. Germline-derived CDR1 and CDR2 are SGHRS and YFSETQ. CDR3 sequence: CASSSTSGIEQFF. CDR3 coding DNA: TGCGCCAGCAGCTCGACTAGCGGGATCGAGCAGTTCTTC.

The chain combines TRBV27 with TRBJ2-3, with D uncertain. CDR3 length equals 15 residues. Trimming stripped 4 bases from V and 6 bases from J, with 17 bases between. CDR1 MNHEY and CDR2 SMNVEV come from the germline V gene (reference sequence). CDR3 sequence (DNA): TGTGCCAGCAGTTCCTATGGACGAAGCGCGGATACGCAGTATTTT. Its translation is CASSSYGRSADTQYF.

V is TRBV19 and J is TRBJ1-2, with 7 bases matching TRBD1. The CDR3 has 14 residues. Germline values: CDR1 LNHDA, CDR2 SQIVND (reference sequence). The J segment lost 3 bases and the V segment lost 4 bases, leaving 5 bases of the junction unmatched. The CDR3 DNA reads as TGTGCCAGTAGTACCCGACAGGGCGACTATGGCTACACCTTC. It encodes CASSTRQGDYGYTF.

V gene TRBV4-1 combines with J gene TRBJ2-7; D may be TRBD1 (6 bases). The CDR3 consists of 16 residues. Germline V gene data show CDR1 as MGHRA and CDR2 as YSYEKL. Deletions cut 0 bases from V and 4 bases from J, with 16 bases between. CDR3: CASSQEVSGDRYEQYF. The CDR3 DNA sequence: TGCGCCAGCAGCCAAGAGGTGTCAGGGGACCGGTACGAGCAGTACTTC.

The gene calls are TRBV14 and TRBJ2-7, with 7 bases identical to TRBD2. Unmatched junction bases numbered 6, after V lost 3 bases and J lost 4 bases. Germline values: CDR1 SGHDN, CDR2 FVKESK. This CDR3 spans 14 amino acids. CDR3 sequence: CASSHLPGGYEQYF. The CDR3 DNA is TGTGCCAGCAGCCATCTGCCGGGGGGTTACGAGCAGTACTTC.

V usage is TRBV7-6 and J usage is TRBJ1-1, with D uncertain. This CDR3 region has 15 residues. Germline CDR1 is SGHVS and CDR2 is FNYEAQ. V was pared by 0 bases and J by 0 bases, with 8 bases between. The CDR3 bases are TGTGCCAGCAGCTTAGCGGGTGGGGTGAACACTGAAGCTTTCTTT. Translating gives CASSLAGGVNTEAFF.

The CDR3 DNA is TGTGCCAGCAGTGGCCCGGGGAATGAGCAGTTCTTC. This encodes CASSGPGNEQFF. The V gene is TRBV6-6, the J gene TRBJ2-1, with a weak D call TRBD2 (5 bases). The germline V and J ends were trimmed by 5 bases and 7 bases, with 9 bases remaining between them. Looked up from germline, CDR1 is MNHNY and CDR2 is SVGAGI (reference sequence). This CDR3 is 12 amino acids long.

This clone was counted a few times. The chain couples TRBV4-1 to TRBJ2-1, with 10 bases aligning to TRBD1. The trim removed 1 base at V and 8 bases at J, leaving 5 bases unmatched. This CDR3 has 15 residues. Germline V gene lookup returns CDR1 MGHRA and CDR2 YSYEKL. The CDR3 DNA is TGCGCCAGCAGCCAAGGACAGGGGGCTAGCGATGAGCAGTTCTTC. Its protein is CASSQGQGASDEQFF.

The chain combines TRBV11-2 with TRBJ2-7; 9 bases align to TRBD2. Germline CDR1 reads SGHAT; CDR2 reads FQNNGV. CDR3 length: 14 residues. Trimming took 5 bases from V and 2 from J; bases not matched to a gene: 4. In DNA, the CDR3 is TGTGCCAGCAGCCTAGCGGGATCTACCTACGAGCAGTACTTC. Protein product: CASSLAGSTYEQYF. Full variable domain (remainder filled in from reference TRBV11-2 and TRBJ2-7): EAGVAQSPRYKIIEKRQSVAFWCNPISGHATLYWYQQILGQGPKLLIQFQNNGVVDDSQLPKDRFSAERLKGVDSTLKIQPAKLEDSAVYLCASSLAGSTYEQYFGPGTRLTVT.

This clone was picked up one time. The chain is built from TRBV29-1 and TRBJ2-7; the match to TRBD1 covers 9 bases. With V trimmed by 6 bases and J by 3 bases, 3 bases remained unmatched. Germline V gene lookup returns CDR1 SQVTM and CDR2 ANQGSEA. CDR3 length: 12 residues. CDR3 coding DNA: TGCAGCGTCCGGGACAGGGTCTACGAGCAGTACTTC. Translating gives CSVRDRVYEQYF.

The rearrangement links TRBV5-1 to TRBJ2-3; 8 bases match TRBD2. The CDR3 sequence is 15 residues long. With 0 bases clipped from V and 2 bases from J, the junction kept 2 bases outside the gene matches. Germline-derived CDR1 and CDR2 are SGHRS and YFSETQ. The CDR3 sequence: CASSLELAATDTQYF. CDR3 DNA: TGCGCCAGCAGCTTGGAACTAGCGGCCACAGATACGCAGTATTTT.

This clone was observed a handful of times. This sequence joins TRBV27 and TRBJ1-5; a weak D match, TRBD1 (5 bases). CDR1 is MNHEY and CDR2 is SMNVEV in the germline V gene (reference sequence). Trimming shortened V by 6 bases and J by 4 bases, and 10 bases separated the two germline ends. The CDR3 loop spans 13 amino acids. CDR3 DNA sequence: TGTGCCAGCAGAGGGACGCTGAATCAGCCCCAGCATTTT. Translated, it gives CASRGTLNQPQHF.

The chain links TRBV7-9 to TRBJ2-1; 8 bases agree with TRBD1. The CDR3 is made up of 16 amino acids. The germline V gene has CDR1 SEHNR and CDR2 FQNEAQ (reference sequence). V lost 5 bases and J lost 8; bases outside the gene matches: 14. CDR3 in amino acids: CASSPDQGAQLHEQFF. The CDR3 DNA follows: TGTGCCAGCAGCCCAGATCAGGGGGCGCAACTCCATGAGCAGTTCTTC. The whole variable domain, remainder taken from reference TRBV7-9 and TRBJ2-1, is DTGVSQNPRHKITKRGQNVTFRCDPISEHNRLYWYRQTLGQGPEFLTYFQNEAQLEKSRLLSDRFSAERPKGSFSTLEIQRTEQGDSAMYLCASSPDQGAQLHEQFFGPGTRLTVL.

CDR3 in amino acids: CASSQERDYEQYF. CDR3 sequence (DNA): TGCGCCAGCAGCCAAGAGAGGGACTACGAGCAGTACTTC. This chain connects TRBV4-1 to TRBJ2-7, with D perhaps matching TRBD2 (5 bases). Trimming took 0 bases from V and 3 from J, leaving 6 bases between them. There are 13 residues in the CDR3. Germline V lookup: CDR1 MGHRA, CDR2 YSYEKL.

The V gene is TRBV5-6, the J gene TRBJ1-1; 7 bases line up with TRBD1. With 3 bases clipped from V and 3 bases from J, the junction kept 8 bases outside the gene matches. The CDR3 runs 15 residues. CDR1 and CDR2 from the germline V gene are SGHDT and YYEEEE. The CDR3 region is CASSWGTASYTEAFF. The CDR3 region has the DNA TGTGCCAGCAGCTGGGGGACAGCTTCATACACTGAAGCTTTCTTT.

The V gene is TRBV4-1, the J gene TRBJ2-1, with a tentative D call TRBD2 (6 bases). CDR3 length: 13 residues. Germline CDR1 and CDR2: MGHRA and YSYEKL. Trimming pared 2 bases from V and 7 bases from J, leaving 9 bases between. CDR3: CASSQPGGNEQFF. The CDR3 region has the DNA TGCGCCAGCAGCCAACCCGGGGGTAATGAGCAGTTCTTC.

In its sample, this clone was seen once. The chain carries TRBV27 and TRBJ1-4; TRBD1 matches 7 bases. The CDR3 spans 13 residues. The V gene's germline CDR1 is MNHEY and CDR2 SMNVEV (reference sequence). J gave up 6 bases and V 6 bases, and 4 bases lay outside the gene matches. For the CDR3, the DNA is TGTGCCAGCAGCACAGGGGAGGATGAAAAACTGTTTTTT. Protein: CASSTGEDEKLFF.

This rearrangement joins TRBV28 to TRBJ2-1; 7 bases agree with TRBD2. CDR3 length equals 16 residues. CDR1 is MDHEN, CDR2 SYDVKM, per germline. The ends lost 3 bases at V and 5 bases at J; junction bases unmatched: 10. The CDR3: CASSFVSGSFHNEQFF. CDR3 nucleotides: TGTGCCAGCAGTTTTGTTAGCGGGTCGTTTCACAATGAGCAGTTCTTC.

The CDR3, as DNA: TGTGCCACCAGCAGAGTTCCGGGGGCTCAGCCCCAGCATTTT. This encodes CATSRVPGAQPQHF. V and J are TRBV15 and TRBJ1-5; tentative D call: TRBD1 (6 bases). In germline, CDR1 is LNHNV, CDR2 YYDKDF (reference sequence). The CDR3 totals 14 residues. V lost 1 base and J 6 bases, leaving 10 bases between the germline ends. Combining the CDR3 with reference TRBV15 and TRBJ1-5 gives the whole variable domain DAMVIQNPRYQVTQFGKPVTLSCSQTLNHNVMYWYQQKSSQAPKLLFHYYDKDFNNEADTPDNFQSRRPNTSFCFLDIRSPGLGDTAMYLCATSRVPGAQPQHFGDGTRLSIL.

This clone showed up just once. The V and J genes are TRBV28 and TRBJ2-4; D is undetermined. CDR1 MDHEN and CDR2 SYDVKM come from the germline V gene. The CDR3 length is 15 residues. V was pared by 4 bases and J by 0 bases, with 10 bases between. The CDR3 is CASSSLNLAKNIQYF. DNA for the CDR3: TGTGCCAGCAGTTCCCTCAATCTAGCCAAAAACATTCAGTACTTC.

The V gene is TRBV7-8, the J gene TRBJ1-5, with 7 positions matching TRBD1. This CDR3 contains 15 residues. Germline values: CDR1 SGHVS, CDR2 FQNEAQ. J lost 3 bases, V lost 5 bases, and 7 bases had no gene match. The CDR3 region is CASSLRQGTNQPQHF. Written as DNA, the CDR3 is TGTGCCAGCAGCCTTCGACAGGGAACCAATCAGCCCCAGCATTTT.

Regarding this clone: The same CDR3 arises from other DNA sequences in this sample as well. The genes are TRBV7-9 and TRBJ2-3; D is uncertain. This CDR3 comprises 12 residues. The germline V gene encodes CDR1 SEHNR and CDR2 FQNEAQ (reference sequence). The V end lost 5 bases, the J end lost 3 bases, and 6 bases lay between the germline ends. The CDR3 DNA reads TGTGCCAGCAGCCTCGGAACAGATACGCAGTATTTT. It specifies CASSLGTDTQYF.

This chain joins TRBV6-4 and TRBJ1-2; tentatively, D is TRBD1 (6 bases). V was clipped by 0 bases and J by 6 bases, with 11 bases between them. The CDR3 contains 14 residues. Germline-derived CDR1 and CDR2 are MRHNA and SNTAGT. The CDR3 protein is CASSDSGGAHGYTF. The CDR3 DNA reads as TGTGCCAGCAGTGACTCTGGGGGGGCGCATGGCTACACCTTC.

Concerning this clone: Other DNA sequences in the same sample also yield this CDR3. This rearrangement joins TRBV7-9 to TRBJ2-2; the D is unclear. The CDR3 is 13 residues long. CDR1 SEHNR and CDR2 FQNEAQ come from the germline V gene (reference sequence). The ends were cut back, 1 base at V and 9 bases at J, with 9 bases in the middle. Here the CDR3 DNA reads TGTGCCAGCAGCTTAGTTGGCTGGCGGGAGCTGTTTTTT. Translation: CASSLVGWRELFF.